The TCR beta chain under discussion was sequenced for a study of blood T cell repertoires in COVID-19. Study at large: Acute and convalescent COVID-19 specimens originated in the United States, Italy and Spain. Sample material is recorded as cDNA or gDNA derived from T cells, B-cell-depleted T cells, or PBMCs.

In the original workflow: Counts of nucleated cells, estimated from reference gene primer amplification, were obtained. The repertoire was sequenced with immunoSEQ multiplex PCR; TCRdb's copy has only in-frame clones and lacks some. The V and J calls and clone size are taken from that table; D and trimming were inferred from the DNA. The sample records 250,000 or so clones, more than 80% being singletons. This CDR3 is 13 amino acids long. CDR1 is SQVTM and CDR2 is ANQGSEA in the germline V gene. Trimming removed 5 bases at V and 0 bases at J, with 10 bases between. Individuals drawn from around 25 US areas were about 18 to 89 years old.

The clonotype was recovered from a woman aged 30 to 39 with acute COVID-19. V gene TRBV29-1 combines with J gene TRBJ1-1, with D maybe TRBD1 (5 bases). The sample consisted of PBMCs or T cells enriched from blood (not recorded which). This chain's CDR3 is CSVLGRMNTEAFF. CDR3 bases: TGCAGCGTTTTGGGGCGGATGAACACTGAAGCTTTCTTT.